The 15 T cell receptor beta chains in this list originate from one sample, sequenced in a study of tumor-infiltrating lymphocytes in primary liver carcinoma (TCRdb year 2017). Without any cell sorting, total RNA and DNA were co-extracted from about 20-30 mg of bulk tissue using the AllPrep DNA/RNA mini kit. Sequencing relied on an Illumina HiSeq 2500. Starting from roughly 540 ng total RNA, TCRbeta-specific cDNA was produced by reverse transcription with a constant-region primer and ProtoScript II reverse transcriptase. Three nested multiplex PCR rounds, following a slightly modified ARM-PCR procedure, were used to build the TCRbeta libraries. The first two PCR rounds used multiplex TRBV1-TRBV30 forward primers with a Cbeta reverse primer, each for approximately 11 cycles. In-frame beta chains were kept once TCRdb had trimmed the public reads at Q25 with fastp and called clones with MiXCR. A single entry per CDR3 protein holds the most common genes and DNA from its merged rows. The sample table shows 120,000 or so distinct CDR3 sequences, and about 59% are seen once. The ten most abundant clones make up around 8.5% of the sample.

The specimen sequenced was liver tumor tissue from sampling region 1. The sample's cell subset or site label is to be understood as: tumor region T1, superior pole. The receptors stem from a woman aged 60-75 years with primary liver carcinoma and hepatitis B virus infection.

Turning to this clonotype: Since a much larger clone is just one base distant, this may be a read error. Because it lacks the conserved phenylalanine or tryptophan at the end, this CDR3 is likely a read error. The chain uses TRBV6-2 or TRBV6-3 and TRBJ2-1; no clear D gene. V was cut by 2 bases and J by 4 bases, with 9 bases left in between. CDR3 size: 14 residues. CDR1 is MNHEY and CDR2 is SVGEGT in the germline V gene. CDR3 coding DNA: TGTGCCAGCAGTTACGAAGGTAATTACAATGAGCAGTTCTTA. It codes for CASSYEGNYNEQFL.

CDR3 DNA: TGTGTCAGAGGGGCCGACTCAAGCTCCTACAATGAGCAGTTCTTC. Protein: CVRGADSSSYNEQFF. The chain joins TRBV28 to TRBJ2-1; possibly TRBD1 or TRBD2 for D (5 bases each). This CDR3 has 15 amino acids. Per the germline V gene, CDR1 is MDHEN and CDR2 is SYDVKM. The entire variable domain, with the rest obtained from reference TRBV28 and TRBJ2-1, is as follows: DVKVTQSSRYLVKRTGEKVFLECVQDMDHENMFWYRQDPGLGLRLIYFSYDVKMKEKGDIPEGYSVSREKKERFSLILESASTNQTSMYLCVRGADSSSYNEQFFGPGTRLTVL.

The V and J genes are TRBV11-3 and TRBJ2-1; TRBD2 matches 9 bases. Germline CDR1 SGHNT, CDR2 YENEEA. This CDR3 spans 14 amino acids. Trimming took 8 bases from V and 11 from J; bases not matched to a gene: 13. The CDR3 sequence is CASGEKRGEGQQFF. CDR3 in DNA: TGTGCCAGCGGCGAAAAGCGGGGGGAGGGACAGCAGTTCTTC.

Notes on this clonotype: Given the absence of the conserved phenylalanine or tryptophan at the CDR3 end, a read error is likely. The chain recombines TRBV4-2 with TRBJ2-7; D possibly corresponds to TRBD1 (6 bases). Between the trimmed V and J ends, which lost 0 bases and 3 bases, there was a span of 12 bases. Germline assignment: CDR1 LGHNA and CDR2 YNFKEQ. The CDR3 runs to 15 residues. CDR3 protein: CASSQELGTCYEQYL. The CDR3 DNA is TGTGCCAGCAGCCAAGAATTGGGGACATGCTACGAGCAGTACTTA.

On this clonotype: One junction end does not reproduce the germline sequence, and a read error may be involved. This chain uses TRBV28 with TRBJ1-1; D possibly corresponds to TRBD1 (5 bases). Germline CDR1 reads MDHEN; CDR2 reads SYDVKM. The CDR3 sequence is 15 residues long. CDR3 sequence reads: CASRFPGTGNTEAFF. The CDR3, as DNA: TGTGCCAGCCGTTTCCCCGGGACGGGGAACACTGAAGCTTTCTTT.

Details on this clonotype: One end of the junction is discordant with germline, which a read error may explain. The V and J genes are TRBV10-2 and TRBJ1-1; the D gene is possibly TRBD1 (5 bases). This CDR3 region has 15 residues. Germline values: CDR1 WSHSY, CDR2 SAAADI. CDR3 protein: CASRESRGIGTEAFF. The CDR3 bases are TGCGCCAGCAGAGAGTCTAGGGGCATCGGCACTGAAGCTTTCTTT.

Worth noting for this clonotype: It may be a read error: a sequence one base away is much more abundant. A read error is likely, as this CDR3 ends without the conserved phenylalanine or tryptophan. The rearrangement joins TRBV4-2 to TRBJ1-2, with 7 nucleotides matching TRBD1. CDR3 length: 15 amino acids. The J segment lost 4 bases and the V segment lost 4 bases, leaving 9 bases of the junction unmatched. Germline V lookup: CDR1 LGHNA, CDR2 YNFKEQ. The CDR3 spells CASSPTGTASYGYTI. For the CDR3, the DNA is TGTGCCAGCAGCCCCACCGGGACAGCGTCCTATGGCTACACCATC.

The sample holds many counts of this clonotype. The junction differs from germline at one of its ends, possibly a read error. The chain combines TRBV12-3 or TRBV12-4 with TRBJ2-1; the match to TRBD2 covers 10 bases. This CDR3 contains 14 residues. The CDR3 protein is CASSLAGVRNEQFF. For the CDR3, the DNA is TGTGCCAGCAGTCTAGCGGGAGTAAGGAATGAGCAGTTCTTC.

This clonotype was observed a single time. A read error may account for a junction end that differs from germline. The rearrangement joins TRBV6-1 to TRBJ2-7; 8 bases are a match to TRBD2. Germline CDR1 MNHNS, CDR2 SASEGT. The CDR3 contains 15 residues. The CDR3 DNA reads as TGTGCCAGCAGTCCCCGGACTAGCCACTCCAACGAGCAGTACTTC. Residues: CASSPRTSHSNEQYF.

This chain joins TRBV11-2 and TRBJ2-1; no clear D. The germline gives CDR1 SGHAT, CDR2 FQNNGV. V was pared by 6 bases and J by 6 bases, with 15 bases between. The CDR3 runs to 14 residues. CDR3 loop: CASRLGHSSNEQFF. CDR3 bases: TGTGCCAGCAGACTTGGGCATAGCTCCAATGAGCAGTTCTTC.

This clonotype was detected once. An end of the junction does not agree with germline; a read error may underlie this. This CDR3 is CASREQGLETQYF. The CDR3 DNA sequence: TGTGCCAGCAGAGAACAGGGCCTAGAGACCCAGTATTTC. The chain carries TRBV12-3 or TRBV12-4 and TRBJ2-5, with D perhaps TRBD1 (6 bases). The CDR3 has 13 amino acids.

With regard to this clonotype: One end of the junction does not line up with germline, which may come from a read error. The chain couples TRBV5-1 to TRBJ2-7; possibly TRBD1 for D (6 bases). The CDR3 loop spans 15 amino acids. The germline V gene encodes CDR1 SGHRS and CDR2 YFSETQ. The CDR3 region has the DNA TGCACCAGCAGCCGCGCTCAGGGGAATGTCTACGAGCAGTACTTC. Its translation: CTSSRAQGNVYEQYF.

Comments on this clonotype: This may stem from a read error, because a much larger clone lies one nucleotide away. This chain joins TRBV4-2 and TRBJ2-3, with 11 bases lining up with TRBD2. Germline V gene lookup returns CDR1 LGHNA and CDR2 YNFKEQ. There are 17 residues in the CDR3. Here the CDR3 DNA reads TGTGCCAACAGCCAAGATAGCTCTAGCGGGAGGCGGGATACGCAGTATTTT. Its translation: CANSQDSSSGRRDTQYF.

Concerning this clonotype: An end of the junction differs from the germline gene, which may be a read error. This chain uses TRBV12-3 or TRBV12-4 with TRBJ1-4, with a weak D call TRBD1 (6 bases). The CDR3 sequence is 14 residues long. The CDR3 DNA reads TGCGCCAGCAGTTTACGGCAGGGGCATGAAAAACTGTTTTTT. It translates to CASSLRQGHEKLFF.

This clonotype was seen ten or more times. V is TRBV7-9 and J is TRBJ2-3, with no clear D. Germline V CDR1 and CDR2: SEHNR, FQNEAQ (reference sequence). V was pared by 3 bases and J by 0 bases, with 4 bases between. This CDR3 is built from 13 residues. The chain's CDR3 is CASSFPSTDTQYF. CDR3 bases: TGTGCCAGCAGCTTTCCGAGCACAGATACGCAGTATTTT.